The text below deals with one T cell receptor (beta chain). Its target is unknown. CDR1 is LGHDT and CDR2 is YNNKEL in the germline V gene (reference sequence). V lost 0 bases to trimming and J lost 4 bases, with 16 bases between them. The CDR3 sequence is 17 residues long. Researchers built TCR beta libraries using quantitative 5'-RACE with molecular barcodes. Using its own MiXCR run on the 5' RACE reads, TCRdb lists one record per CDR3 protein. The table includes roughly 440,000 distinct CDR3 sequences, over 15% detected once. This sample is drawn from a study of CD8 T cells in ankylosing spondylitis. The study's findings and limits: Roughly eight highly homologous variants made up a TCR beta motif that seemed to typify ankylosing spondylitis blood. Some motif variants were previously reported in reactive arthritis synovial fluid and blood.

This receptor was obtained from a male donor with ankylosing spondylitis. Source material: blood, either unsorted or a sorted T cell fraction (not recorded which). V and J are TRBV3-1 and TRBJ2-4, with D possibly being TRBD2 (5 bases). The CDR3 DNA reads as TGTGCCAGCAGCCAAGAGCCTTCTAGCAGCAAAAAAAACATTCAGTACTTC. Amino acid sequence: CASSQEPSSSKKNIQYF.